This is a list of T cell receptor beta chains from one sample in a study of long-term antiretroviral therapy in people with HIV. Some clones are missing from TCRdb's copy, which holds only in-frame ones; the method was immunoSEQ multiplex PCR. The sample shows 30,000 to 40,000 clones, roughly 87% of them seen only once. Sequencing used unsorted PBMCs, obtained 0.6 years after starting antiretroviral therapy. These receptors were obtained from a man younger than 35 with HIV. Both conserved end residues are part of each CDR3. The D gene is left open where the match is weak. Size is omitted from some rows. Given values are once, few, many or a class for expanded clones.

d_gene: .; j_gene: TRBJ2-5; abundance: .; v_gene: TRBV5-6; CDR3aa: CASSLAIGARLQETQYF; CDR3nt: TGTGCCAGCAGCCTGGCAATTGGGGCTCGGCTCCAAGAGACCCAGTACTTC
d_gene: TRBD1; j_gene: TRBJ2-5; abundance: .; v_gene: TRBV7-8; CDR3aa: CASSFPKDRGPQETQYF; CDR3nt: TGTGCCAGCAGCTTTCCGAAGGACAGGGGACCCCAAGAGACCCAGTACTTC
d_gene: TRBD2; j_gene: TRBJ2-7; abundance: .; v_gene: TRBV7-9; CDR3aa: CASSHSGGVYEQYF; CDR3nt: TGTGCCAGCAGCCATTCTGGGGGGGTCTACGAGCAGTACTTC
d_gene: TRBD2; j_gene: TRBJ2-2; abundance: .; v_gene: TRBV4-1; CDR3aa: CASSRGTSGRAGELFF; CDR3nt: TGCGCCAGCAGCCGAGGGACTAGCGGGAGGGCCGGGGAGCTGTTTTTT
d_gene: .; j_gene: TRBJ2-5; abundance: few; v_gene: TRBV4-2; CDR3aa: CASSQALGGETQYF; CDR3nt: TGTGCCAGCAGCCAAGCTTTAGGGGGGGAGACCCAGTACTTC
d_gene: .; j_gene: TRBJ1-5; abundance: .; v_gene: TRBV7-2; CDR3aa: CASSPGELAQPQHF; CDR3nt: TGTGCCAGCAGCCCAGGGGAGTTGGCTCAGCCCCAGCATTTT
d_gene: .; j_gene: TRBJ1-4; abundance: .; v_gene: TRBV7-2; CDR3aa: CASSLDGATNEKLFF; CDR3nt: TGTGCCAGCAGCTTGGACGGCGCAACTAATGAAAAACTGTTTTTT
d_gene: .; j_gene: TRBJ2-3; abundance: .; v_gene: TRBV29-1; CDR3aa: CSVAYSSGTTDTQYF; CDR3nt: TGCAGCGTTGCGTATAGTAGTGGAACCACCGATACGCAGTATTTT
d_gene: .; j_gene: TRBJ2-1; abundance: .; v_gene: TRBV5-5; CDR3aa: CASSLVGFSEQFF; CDR3nt: TGTGCCAGCAGCTTGGTAGGGTTTAGTGAGCAGTTCTTC
d_gene: .; j_gene: TRBJ1-3; abundance: few; v_gene: TRBV11-2; CDR3aa: CASSRPIRDPGNTIYF; CDR3nt: TGTGCCAGCAGCAGACCCATCAGGGACCCTGGAAACACCATATATTTT
d_gene: .; j_gene: TRBJ2-7; abundance: .; v_gene: TRBV4-3; CDR3aa: CASSQDRQPAYEQYF; CDR3nt: TGCGCCAGCAGCCAAGATAGACAGCCCGCCTACGAGCAGTACTTC
d_gene: TRBD1; j_gene: TRBJ1-5; abundance: .; v_gene: TRBV4-3; CDR3aa: CASSQDLGTGGMGPQHF; CDR3nt: TGCGCCAGCAGCCAAGACCTCGGGACAGGGGGTATGGGGCCCCAGCATTTT
d_gene: TRBD2; j_gene: TRBJ2-7; abundance: once; v_gene: TRBV2; CDR3aa: CASSDPGTSSYEQYF; CDR3nt: TGTGCCAGCAGTGACCCCGGGACTAGCTCCTACGAGCAGTACTTC
d_gene: TRBD1; j_gene: TRBJ1-2; abundance: .; v_gene: TRBV6-1; CDR3aa: CASSESAGYRDSGYTF; CDR3nt: TGTGCCAGCAGTGAATCGGCTGGGTACAGGGACAGCGGCTACACCTTC
d_gene: .; j_gene: TRBJ2-6; abundance: .; v_gene: TRBV27; CDR3aa: CASRSPYSGANVLTF; CDR3nt: TGTGCCAGCAGGTCTCCGTACTCTGGGGCCAACGTCCTGACTTTC
d_gene: .; j_gene: TRBJ2-7; abundance: .; v_gene: TRBV9; CDR3aa: CASSVATGQDYEQYF; CDR3nt: TGTGCCAGCAGCGTAGCTACGGGGCAGGACTACGAGCAGTACTTC
d_gene: .; j_gene: TRBJ2-7; abundance: .; v_gene: TRBV7-9; CDR3aa: CASSSRYEQYF; CDR3nt: TGTGCCAGCAGCTCCCGATACGAGCAGTACTTC
d_gene: .; j_gene: TRBJ2-1; abundance: .; v_gene: TRBV7-9; CDR3aa: CASSLGPQFF; CDR3nt: TGTGCCAGCAGCTTAGGTCCGCAGTTCTTC
d_gene: .; j_gene: TRBJ2-1; abundance: .; v_gene: TRBV7-2; CDR3aa: CASSLRDPQGAEQFF; CDR3nt: TGTGCCAGCAGCCTCCGGGACCCCCAAGGGGCGGAGCAGTTCTTC
d_gene: .; j_gene: TRBJ2-7; abundance: once; v_gene: TRBV30; CDR3aa: CAWGGKTYEQYF; CDR3nt: TGTGCCTGGGGGGGAAAGACCTACGAGCAGTACTTC
d_gene: .; j_gene: TRBJ2-5; abundance: .; v_gene: TRBV7-6; CDR3aa: CASSLEGQTQYF; CDR3nt: TGTGCCAGCAGCTTAGAGGGGCAGACCCAGTACTTC